This T cell receptor (beta chain) originates from a study of regulatory T cells in long-lasting Graves disease. General study results and limits: Repertoires from persistent disease leaned toward TRBV28, TRBJ1-2 and TRBJ2-5.

Turning to this clonotype: Its antigen remains unknown.

Germline V gene sequence: CDR1 KGHDR, CDR2 SFDVKD. This CDR3 spans 18 amino acids. The V and J ends lost 5 bases and 1 base, in that order; junction bases with no gene match: 12. Through Arm-PCR of CDR3 regions and iRepertoire HTBI primers, TCR beta libraries were built. Via MiXCR, TCRdb re-called the multiplex PCR reads, giving one row per CDR3 protein. The sample gives about 440,000 distinct CDR3 sequences, roughly 15% of which show up once; about 10% is in the top ten. As to time point: newly diagnosed GD, antithyroid drugs for less than 3 months. Extracted PBMC RNA gave rise to the TCR library. Separately, the same data were catalogued under a study of T cells in Graves' hyperthyroidism and ophthalmopathy. That paper states: In blood, most of the thyroid clonotypes expanded above 0.001 were also present.

This sequence joins TRBV24-1 and TRBJ2-3, with 9 bases lining up with TRBD2. The sample in question was peripheral blood mononuclear cells (PBMCs), obtained at new diagnosis, from a patient treated with antithyroid drugs. The receptor was derived from a woman aged 25-40 years with Graves disease. CDR3 DNA sequence: TGTGCCACCAGTGGCTCTTCTAGCGGGGAAATTCGCACAGATACGCAGTATTTT. As protein: CATSGSSSGEIRTDTQYF.